This T cell receptor (beta chain) was obtained from a study of T-cell memory formation after mild COVID-19. Germline V CDR1 and CDR2: SGHRS, YFSETQ. V was clipped by 0 bases and J by 5 bases; unmatched bases: 3. The length of the CDR3 is 15 residues. TCR alpha and TCR beta cDNA libraries with sample barcodes and UMIs came from 5'RACE using constant-segment primers. TCRdb re-called the 5' RACE reads through MiXCR, storing one row per CDR3 protein. Of around 300,000 distinct CDR3 sequences listed, approximately 19% are singletons. This clonotype came up a few times. No antigen is known for it. Study-wide results and limits: Proof of SARS-CoV-2 specificity was absent for the second-wave clones that crested on day 37. Chiefly within CM and EM were the contracting CD4+ clones; CD8+ ones were within EMRA. Some responding clones appeared in pre-infection memory, suggesting cross-reactive memory joined.

The clonotype originates from a man aged 18-30 years who had mild COVID-19 (a few samples of this study predate the infection). Cell type and time point are not known. Sequenced input: PBMCs or a T cell subset sorted from them (not recorded which). The J gene is TRBJ2-7, the V gene TRBV5-1; 12 bases are a match to TRBD1. The CDR3 loop is CASSLGGTGGHEQYV. In nucleotides, the CDR3 is TGCGCCAGCAGCTTGGGAGGGACAGGGGGCCACGAGCAGTACGTC.